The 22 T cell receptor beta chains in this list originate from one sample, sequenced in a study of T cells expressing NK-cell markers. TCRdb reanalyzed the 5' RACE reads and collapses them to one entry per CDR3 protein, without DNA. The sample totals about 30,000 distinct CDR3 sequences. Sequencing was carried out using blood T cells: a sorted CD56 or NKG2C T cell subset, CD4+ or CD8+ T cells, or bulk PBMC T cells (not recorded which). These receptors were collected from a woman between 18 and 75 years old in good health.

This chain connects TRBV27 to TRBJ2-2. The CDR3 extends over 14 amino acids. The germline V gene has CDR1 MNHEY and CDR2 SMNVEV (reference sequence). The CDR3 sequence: CASKVDPRAGELFF.

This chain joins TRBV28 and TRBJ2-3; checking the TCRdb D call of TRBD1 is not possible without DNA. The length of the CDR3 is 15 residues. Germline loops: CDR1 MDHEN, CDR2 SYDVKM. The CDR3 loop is CASSLEGSWTDTQYF. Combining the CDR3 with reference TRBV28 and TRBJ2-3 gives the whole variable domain DVKVTQSSRYLVKRTGEKVFLECVQDMDHENMFWYRQDPGLGLRLIYFSYDVKMKEKGDIPEGYSVSREKKERFSLILESASTNQTSMYLCASSLEGSWTDTQYFGPGTRLTVL.

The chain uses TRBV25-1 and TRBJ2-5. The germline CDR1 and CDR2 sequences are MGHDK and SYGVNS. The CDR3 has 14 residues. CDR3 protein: CASSLDRHGETQYF. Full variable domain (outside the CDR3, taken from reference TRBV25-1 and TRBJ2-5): EADIYQTPRYLVIGTGKKITLECSQTMGHDKMYWYQQDPGMELHLIHYSYGVNSTEKGDLSSESTVSRIRTEHFPLTLESARPSHTSQYLCASSLDRHGETQYFGPGTRLLVL.

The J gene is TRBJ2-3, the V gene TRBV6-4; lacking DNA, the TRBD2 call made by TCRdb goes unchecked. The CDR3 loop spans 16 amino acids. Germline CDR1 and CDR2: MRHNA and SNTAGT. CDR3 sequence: CASSDSASGGTDTQYF.

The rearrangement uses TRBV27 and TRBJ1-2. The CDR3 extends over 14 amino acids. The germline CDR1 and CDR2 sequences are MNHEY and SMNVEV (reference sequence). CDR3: CASSLDGSNYGYTF.

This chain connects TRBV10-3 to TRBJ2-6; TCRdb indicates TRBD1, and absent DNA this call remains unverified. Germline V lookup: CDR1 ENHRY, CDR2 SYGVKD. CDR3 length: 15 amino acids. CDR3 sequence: CAIGTGGDGANVLTF.

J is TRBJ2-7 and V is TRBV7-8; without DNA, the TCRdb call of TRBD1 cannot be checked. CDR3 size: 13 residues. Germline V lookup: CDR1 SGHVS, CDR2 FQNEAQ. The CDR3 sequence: CASSFQGADEQYF.

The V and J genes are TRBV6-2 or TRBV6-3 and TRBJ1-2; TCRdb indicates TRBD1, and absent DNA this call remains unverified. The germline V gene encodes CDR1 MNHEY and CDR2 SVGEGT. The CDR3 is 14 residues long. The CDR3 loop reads CASSIYDRGNGYTF.

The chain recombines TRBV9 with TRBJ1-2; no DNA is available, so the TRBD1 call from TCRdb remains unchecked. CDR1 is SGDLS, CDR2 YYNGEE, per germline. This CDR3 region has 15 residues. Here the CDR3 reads CASSRDSLPNYGYTF.

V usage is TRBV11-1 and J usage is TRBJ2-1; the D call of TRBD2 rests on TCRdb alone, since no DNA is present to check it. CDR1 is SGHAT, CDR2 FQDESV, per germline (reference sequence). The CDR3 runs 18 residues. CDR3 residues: CASSSGLAGGNSYNEQFF. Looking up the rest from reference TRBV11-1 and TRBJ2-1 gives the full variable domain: EAEVAQSPRYKITEKSQAVAFWCDPISGHATLYWYRQILGQGPELLVQFQDESVVDDSQLPKDRFSAERLKGVDSTLKIQPAELGDSAMYLCASSSGLAGGNSYNEQFFGPGTRLTVL.

The CDR3 sequence is CSALTNGEQFF. The J gene is TRBJ2-1, the V gene TRBV29-1. The length of the CDR3 is 11 residues. Germline V CDR1 and CDR2: SQVTM, ANQGSEA.

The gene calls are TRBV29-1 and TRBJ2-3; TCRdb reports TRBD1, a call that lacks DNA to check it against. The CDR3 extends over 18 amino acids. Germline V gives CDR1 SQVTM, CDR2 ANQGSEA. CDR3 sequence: CSVEYYRVKATDTDTQYF.

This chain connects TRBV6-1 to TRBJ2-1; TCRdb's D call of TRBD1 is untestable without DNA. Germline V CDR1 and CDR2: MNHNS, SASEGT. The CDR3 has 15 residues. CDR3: CASRIAGGRSNEQFF.

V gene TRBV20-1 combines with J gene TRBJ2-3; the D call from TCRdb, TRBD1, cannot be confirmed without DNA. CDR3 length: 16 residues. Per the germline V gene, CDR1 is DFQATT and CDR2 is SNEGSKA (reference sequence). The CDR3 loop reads CSARSYEGTVTDTQYF.

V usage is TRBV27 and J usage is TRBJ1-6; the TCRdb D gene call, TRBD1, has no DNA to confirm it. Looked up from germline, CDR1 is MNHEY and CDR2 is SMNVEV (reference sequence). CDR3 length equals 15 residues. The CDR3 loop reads CASRRGTGGNSPLHF.

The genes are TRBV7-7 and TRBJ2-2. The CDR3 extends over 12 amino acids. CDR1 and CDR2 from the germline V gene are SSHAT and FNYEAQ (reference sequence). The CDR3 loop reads CASSTNTGELFF.

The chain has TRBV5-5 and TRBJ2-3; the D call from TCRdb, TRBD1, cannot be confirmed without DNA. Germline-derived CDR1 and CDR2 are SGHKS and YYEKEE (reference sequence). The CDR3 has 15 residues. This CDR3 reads CASSSQGAMLDTQYF. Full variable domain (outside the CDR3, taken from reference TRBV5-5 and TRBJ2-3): DAGVTQSPTHLIKTRGQQVTLRCSPISGHKSVSWYQQVLGQGPQFIFQYYEKEERGRGNFPDRFSARQFPNYSSELNVNALLLGDSALYLCASSSQGAMLDTQYFGPGTRLTVL.

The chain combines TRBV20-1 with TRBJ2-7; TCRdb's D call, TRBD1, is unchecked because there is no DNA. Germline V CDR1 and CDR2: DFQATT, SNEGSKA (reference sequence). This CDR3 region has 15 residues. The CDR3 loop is CRIFVRESGTYEQYF.

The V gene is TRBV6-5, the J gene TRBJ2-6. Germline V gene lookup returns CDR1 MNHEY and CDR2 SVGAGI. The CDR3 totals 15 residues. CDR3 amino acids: CASSYHHRGANVLTF.

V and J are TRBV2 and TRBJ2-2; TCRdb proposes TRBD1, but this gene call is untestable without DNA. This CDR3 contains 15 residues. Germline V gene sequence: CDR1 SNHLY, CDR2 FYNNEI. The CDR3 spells CASSAGTGITGELFF.

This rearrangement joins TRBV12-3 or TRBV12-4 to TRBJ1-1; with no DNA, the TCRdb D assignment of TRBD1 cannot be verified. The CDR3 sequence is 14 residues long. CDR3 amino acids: CASSKTGLNTEAFF.

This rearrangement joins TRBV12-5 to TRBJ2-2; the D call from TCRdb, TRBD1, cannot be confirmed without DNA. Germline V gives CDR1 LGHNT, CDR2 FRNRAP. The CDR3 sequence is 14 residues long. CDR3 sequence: CASGLGQGTGELFF.